The 28 T cell receptor beta chains below all came from one sample that was sequenced in a study of tumor-infiltrating lymphocytes in oesophageal squamous cell carcinoma. From the PCR reads, TCRdb called clonotypes with MiXCR, one entry per CDR3 protein. The sample has about 15,000 distinct CDR3 sequences, around 50% seen once. The sample taken for sequencing was esophageal tumor tissue. These receptors were taken from a male donor with esophageal squamous cell carcinoma.

The V call is TRBV5-1, the J call TRBJ1-6; possible D gene TRBD1, 5 bases. V lost 2 bases and J lost 6, with 12 bases in between. Looked up from germline, CDR1 is SGHRS and CDR2 is YFSETQ. The CDR3 is 15 amino acids. The CDR3 sequence is CASSFQGNSNSPLHF. The CDR3 coding sequence is TGCGCCAGCAGCTTCCAGGGTAACTCTAATTCACCCCTCCACTTT.

This chain joins TRBV6-1 and TRBJ2-3; no clear D gene. TRBJ2-7 explains the end of the DNA better; the J call may be wrong. This CDR3 comprises 15 residues. Germline V lookup: CDR1 MNHNS, CDR2 SASEGT. CDR3 amino acids: CASSERAHLSYEQYF. The CDR3 DNA reads as TGTGCCAGCAGTGAACGGGCCCACCTCTCCTACGAGCAGTACTTC.

This clonotype qualifies as medium-sized. The V and J genes are TRBV12-3 or TRBV12-4 and TRBJ2-4, with D possibly TRBD1 on 7 matching bases. V was pared by 5 bases and J by 2 bases, with 22 bases between. The CDR3 has 18 residues. In DNA, the CDR3 is TGTGCCAGCAGTACGCGCGGGCAGGCGGGACAGTCCAAAAACATTCAGTACTTC. Protein sequence: CASSTRGQAGQSKNIQYF.

This clonotype was seen repeatedly, ten times or more. It is likely a read error, because the conserved phenylalanine at the end of the CDR3 is missing. The DNA is omitted, as the CDR3 cannot be located on it reliably, and the CDR3 follows TCRdb's listing. The V gene is TRBV24-1, the J gene TRBJ2-6; the table's D call TRBD1 went unverified against the DNA. The CDR3 is 8 amino acids long, termini counted. Germline V gene sequence: CDR1 KGHDR, CDR2 SFDVKD. This CDR3 reads CATSEGGV.

This clonotype turned up a few times. V gene TRBV9 combines with J gene TRBJ2-5, with 7 bases that match TRBD2. This CDR3 has 13 residues. Germline CDR1 is SGDLS and CDR2 is YYNGEE. Unmatched junction bases numbered 3, after V lost 0 bases and J lost 7 bases. CDR3 sequence: CASSVGGGGTQYF. The DNA of the CDR3 is TGTGCCAGCAGCGTAGGGGGGGGAGGGACCCAGTACTTC.

In its sample, this clonotype was seen a few times. The V call is TRBV7-9, the J call TRBJ1-1; perhaps TRBD1 as D (5 bases). Trimming removed 3 bases from V and 7 bases from J, with 9 bases in between. The germline V gene has CDR1 SEHNR and CDR2 FQNEAQ (reference sequence). The CDR3 runs to 12 residues. CDR3 DNA sequence: TGTGCCAGCAGCTTGTGGGACGGTGAAGCTTTCTTT. This translates into CASSLWDGEAFF.

The chain employs TRBV6-5 and TRBJ2-5; D possibly corresponds to TRBD2 (5 bases). TRBJ2-1 explains the end of the DNA better; the J call may be wrong. The CDR3 consists of 13 residues. Germline V gene lookup returns CDR1 MNHEY and CDR2 SVGAGI. The CDR3 DNA reads as TGTGCCAGCAGTTACACGGGGTCGGGTGAGCAGTTCTTC. Encoded protein: CASSYTGSGEQFF.

This clonotype was observed at least ten times. This CDR3 is CASSFRADTMVPYEQYF. The DNA of the CDR3 is TGTGCCAGCAGTTTTCGGGCAGATACTATGGTCCCCTACGAGCAGTACTTC. The rearrangement links TRBV27 to TRBJ2-7, with D hard to call. CDR3 length: 17 residues. Trimming left V 3 bases short and J 2 bases short, with 20 bases between. Germline CDR1 reads MNHEY; CDR2 reads SMNVEV (reference sequence).

Comments on this clonotype: The CDR3 does not end in the conserved phenylalanine or tryptophan, so this is likely a read error. The DNA is left out, because the CDR3 cannot be placed on it with certainty; the CDR3 is given as TCRdb lists it. This sequence joins TRBV12-3 or TRBV12-4 and TRBJ2-5; TRBD1, the table's D call, lacks a check against the DNA. 16 amino acids form the CDR3, both terminal residues included. This CDR3 is CASSLGQLNSPLHFGN.

This clonotype came up many times. The gene calls are TRBV11-2 and TRBJ1-2; D is unresolved. The CDR3 has 11 residues. V was pared by 6 bases and J by 11 bases, with 13 bases between. Germline CDR1 reads SGHAT; CDR2 reads FQNNGV. CDR3 nucleotide sequence: TGTGCCAGCAGTGTGATTGGGGTTTACACCTTC. Translation: CASSVIGVYTF.

J is TRBJ1-3 and V is TRBV11-2; D call uncertain. V was shortened by 4 bases and J by 2 bases, with 9 bases between the two germline ends. Germline CDR1 and CDR2: SGHAT and FQNNGV. The CDR3 has 14 residues. The CDR3 spells CASSSASAGNTIYF. The CDR3 DNA follows: TGTGCCAGCAGCTCCGCTAGCGCTGGAAACACCATATATTTT.

In its sample, this clonotype was seen a few times. The CDR3 here is CASSLVRGNEQFF. The CDR3 DNA reads as TGTGCCAGCAGCTTAGTTCGGGGGAATGAGCAGTTCTTC. The chain employs TRBV7-8 and TRBJ2-5, with D possibly matching TRBD2 (6 bases). With the DNA end fitting TRBJ2-1 better, the J assignment may be wrong. CDR1 is SGHVS, CDR2 FQNEAQ, per germline. This CDR3 comprises 13 residues.

This clonotype was found a few times. The CDR3 spells CASTSGGRKDYGYTF. The CDR3 nucleotides read TGTGCCAGCACCTCCGGGGGGCGCAAGGACTATGGCTACACCTTC. V usage is TRBV28 and J usage is TRBJ1-2, with D possibly matching TRBD1 (6 bases). Germline V gene lookup returns CDR1 MDHEN and CDR2 SYDVKM. The CDR3 is 15 amino acids. V was trimmed by 7 bases and J by 3 bases, leaving 18 bases between them.

The genes are TRBV7-4 and TRBJ2-3, with unresolved D. This CDR3 spans 13 amino acids. V was shortened by 5 bases and J by 3 bases, with 9 bases between the two germline ends. Per germline, CDR1 SGHVT and CDR2 SQSDAQ. CDR3 protein: CASSPPGTDTQYF. The CDR3, as DNA: TGTGCCAGCAGCCCCCCTGGAACAGATACGCAGTATTTT. The variable domain in full, with the rest retrieved from reference TRBV7-4 and TRBJ2-3, is GAGVSQSPRYKVAKRGRDVALRCDSISGHVTLYWYRQTLGQGSEVLTYSQSDAQRDKSGRPSGRFSAERPERSVSTLKIQRTEQGDSAVYLCASSPPGTDTQYFGPGTRLTVL.

The chain links TRBV5-1 to TRBJ2-5, with 8 bases lining up with TRBD1. This CDR3 has 14 amino acids. Germline trimming cut 0 bases from V and 6 bases from J; bases unmatched to any gene: 4. The germline V gene has CDR1 SGHRS and CDR2 YFSETQ. The CDR3, as DNA: TGCGCCAGCAGCTTGGCGACAGGGGTGAAGACCCAGTACTTC. Residues: CASSLATGVKTQYF.

The chain uses TRBV7-3 and TRBJ2-3, with TRBD2 matching 10 bases. The CDR3 is made up of 14 amino acids. Germline V gene lookup returns CDR1 SGHTA and CDR2 FQGTGA. With 5 bases clipped from V and 5 bases from J, the junction kept 4 bases outside the gene matches. The CDR3 is CASSPSGGEDTQYF. The CDR3 DNA follows: TGTGCCAGCAGCCCTAGCGGGGGTGAAGATACGCAGTATTTT. Supplemented by reference TRBV7-3 and TRBJ2-3, the full variable domain reads GAGVSQTPSNKVTEKGKYVELRCDPISGHTALYWYRQSLGQGPEFLIYFQGTGAADDSGLPNDRFFAVRPEGSVSTLKIQRTERGDSAVYLCASSPSGGEDTQYFGPGTRLTVL.

The chain couples TRBV6-1 to TRBJ2-2, with D possibly being TRBD2 (5 bases). CDR1 and CDR2 from the germline V gene are MNHNS and SASEGT. The CDR3 runs 16 residues. V was shortened by 4 bases and J by 6 bases, with 18 bases between the two germline ends. The CDR3 DNA reads TGTGCCAGCAGTGTTGAGGGTACTAATTCTGCCGGGGAGCTGTTTTTT. Translation gives CASSVEGTNSAGELFF.

By share of the sample, this clonotype is medium-sized (0.01 to 0.1%). This chain uses TRBV10-3 with TRBJ2-1; TRBD2 matches 7 bases. Germline V gene sequence: CDR1 ENHRY, CDR2 SYGVKD. The V gene end was trimmed by 11 bases and the J gene end by 4 bases; junction bases not matched to a gene: 11. The CDR3 sequence is 14 residues long. CDR3: CASQLAGVYNEQFF. The CDR3 nucleotides read TGTGCCTCCCAGTTGGCGGGGGTATACAATGAGCAGTTCTTC.

The chain has TRBV12-3 or TRBV12-4 and TRBJ2-5, with D tentatively TRBD1 (5 bases). Deletions cut 8 bases from V and 1 base from J, with 11 bases between. There are 13 residues in the CDR3. The CDR3 loop is CASAGRLQETQYF. CDR3 nucleotides: TGTGCCAGCGCAGGGCGTCTCCAAGAGACCCAGTACTTC.

This chain links TRBV6-6 with TRBJ2-1; 7 nucleotides align to TRBD1. The closer fit of TRBJ2-4 to the DNA end suggests the J call may be wrong. Germline V gene sequence: CDR1 MNHNY, CDR2 SVGAGI (reference sequence). CDR3 length: 14 residues. In DNA, the CDR3 is TGTGCCAGTAGCGAGACAGGGCGCGAAAACATTCAGTACTTC. It yields the protein CASSETGRENIQYF.

V and J are TRBV7-2 and TRBJ1-1; D possibly corresponds to TRBD1 (6 bases). Trimming pared 3 bases from V and 6 bases from J, leaving 11 bases between. CDR1 and CDR2 (germline): SGHTA, FQGNSA. The CDR3 consists of 13 residues. The CDR3 sequence is CASSFYRVPEAFF. CDR3 in DNA: TGTGCCAGCAGCTTCTACAGGGTCCCTGAAGCTTTCTTT. The full variable domain, rest sourced from reference TRBV7-2 and TRBJ1-1, is GAGVSQSPSNKVTEKGKDVELRCDPISGHTALYWYRQSLGQGLEFLIYFQGNSAPDKSGLPSDRFSAERTGGSVSTLTIQRTQQEDSAVYLCASSFYRVPEAFFGQGTRLTVV.

About this clonotype: This likely comes from a read error, as the CDR3 has no conserved phenylalanine or tryptophan at its end. Because the CDR3's place on the DNA is in doubt, the DNA is left out and the CDR3 is given as listed by TCRdb. The rearrangement links TRBV7-3 to TRBJ2-5; the table's D call, TRBD2, was not checked against the DNA. Germline V gene lookup returns CDR1 SGHTA and CDR2 FQGTGA. From its first to its last residue, the CDR3 has 18 amino acids. CDR3 region: CASSHWGREEGLRAVLRA.

As concerns this clonotype: Since the CDR3 does not end with the conserved phenylalanine or tryptophan, this likely comes from a read error. The limits of the CDR3 on the DNA are not certain, so only TCRdb's listed CDR3 is given. V usage is TRBV12-3 or TRBV12-4 and J usage is TRBJ2-7; the table names TRBD1, a call not compared with the DNA. The CDR3 totals 16 residues, both ends included. Here the CDR3 reads CASSFGDIRETQYFGS.

This clonotype rates as medium-sized. V is TRBV11-2 and J is TRBJ2-1; the D gene is possibly TRBD2 (5 bases). Trimming shortened V by 0 bases and J by 1 base, and 13 bases separated the two germline ends. The CDR3 length is 17 residues. From germline, CDR1 is SGHAT and CDR2 FQNNGV. The CDR3 DNA sequence: TGTGCCAGCAGCTTAGATCGCGGACTCCTTTCCTACAATGAGCAGTTCTTC. Its protein product is CASSLDRGLLSYNEQFF.

A few counts support this clonotype. The V and J genes are TRBV7-2 and TRBJ2-3, with 8 bases matching TRBD1. Germline values: CDR1 SGHTA, CDR2 FQGNSA. The CDR3 is made up of 14 amino acids. J was trimmed by 4 bases and V by 5 bases; bases with no gene match: 5. The CDR3, as DNA: TGTGCCAGCAGCACCGACAGGGGTGCAGATACGCAGTATTTT. Translation gives CASSTDRGADTQYF.

This clonotype is deemed medium-sized. The genes are TRBV7-3 and TRBJ2-3; D may match TRBD1 or TRBD2 (6 bases each). The germline V gene encodes CDR1 SGHTA and CDR2 FQGTGA. The CDR3 runs 16 residues. V was trimmed by 2 bases and J by 0 bases, leaving 12 bases between them. In nucleotides, the CDR3 is TGTGCCAGCAGCTTATCACCGGGGGCTAGCACAGATACGCAGTATTTT. Protein sequence: CASSLSPGASTDTQYF.

The chain uses TRBV7-8 and TRBJ2-5, with 8 bases aligning to TRBD1. Matching the DNA end better, TRBJ2-1 makes the J call doubtful. The CDR3 runs 14 residues. In germline, CDR1 is SGHVS, CDR2 FQNEAQ. In nucleotides, the CDR3 is TGTGCCAGCAGCTTAGCGTGGACAGGGTCCGAGCAGTTCTTC. This encodes CASSLAWTGSEQFF.

The gene calls are TRBV7-3 and TRBJ2-4, with unresolved D. With the DNA end fitting TRBJ2-1 better, the J assignment may be wrong. Germline assignment: CDR1 SGHTA and CDR2 FQGTGA. This CDR3 comprises 12 residues. CDR3 sequence (DNA): TGTGCCAGCAGCTTAAAGGGTAGAGAGCAGTTCTTC. It codes for CASSLKGREQFF.